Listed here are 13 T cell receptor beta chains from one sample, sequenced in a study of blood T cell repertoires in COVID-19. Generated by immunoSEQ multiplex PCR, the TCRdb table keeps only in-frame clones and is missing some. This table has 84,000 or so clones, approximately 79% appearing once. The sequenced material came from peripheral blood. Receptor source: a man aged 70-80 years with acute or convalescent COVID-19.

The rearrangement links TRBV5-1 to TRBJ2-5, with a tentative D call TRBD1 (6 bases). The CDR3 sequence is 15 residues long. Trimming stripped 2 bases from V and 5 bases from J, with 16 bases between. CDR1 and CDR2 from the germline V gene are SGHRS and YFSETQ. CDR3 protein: CASSLFRGPSETQYF. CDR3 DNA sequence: TGCGCCAGCAGCTTATTCAGGGGCCCCTCGGAGACCCAGTACTTC. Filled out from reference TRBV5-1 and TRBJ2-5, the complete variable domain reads KAGVTQTPRYLIKTRGQQVTLSCSPISGHRSVSWYQQTPGQGLQFLFEYFSETQRNKGNFPGRFSGRQFSNSRSEMNVSTLELGDSALYLCASSLFRGPSETQYFGPGTRLLVL.

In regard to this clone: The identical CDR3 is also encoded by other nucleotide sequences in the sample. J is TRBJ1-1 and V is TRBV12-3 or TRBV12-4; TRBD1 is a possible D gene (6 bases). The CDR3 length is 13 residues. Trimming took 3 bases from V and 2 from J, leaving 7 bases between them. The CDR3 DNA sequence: TGTGCCAGCAGTTTGACAGGCAACACTGAAGCTTTCTTT. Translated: CASSLTGNTEAFF.

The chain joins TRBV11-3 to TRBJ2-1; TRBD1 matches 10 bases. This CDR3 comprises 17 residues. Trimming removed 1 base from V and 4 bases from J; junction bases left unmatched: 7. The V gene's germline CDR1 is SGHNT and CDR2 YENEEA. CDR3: CASSLGARTGGYNEQFF. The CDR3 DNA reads TGTGCCAGCAGCTTAGGAGCTCGGACAGGGGGTTACAATGAGCAGTTCTTC. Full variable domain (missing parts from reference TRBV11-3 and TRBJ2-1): EAGVVQSPRYKIIEKKQPVAFWCNPISGHNTLYWYLQNLGQGPELLIRYENEEAVDDSQLPKDRFSAERLKGVDSTLKIQPAELGDSAVYLCASSLGARTGGYNEQFFGPGTRLTVL.

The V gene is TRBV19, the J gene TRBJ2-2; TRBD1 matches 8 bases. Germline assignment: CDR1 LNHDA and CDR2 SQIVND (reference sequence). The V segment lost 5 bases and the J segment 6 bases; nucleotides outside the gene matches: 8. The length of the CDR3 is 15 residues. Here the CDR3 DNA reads TGTGCCAGTAGTCCGCGGACAGGGCAGCCCGGGGAGCTGTTTTTT. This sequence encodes CASSPRTGQPGELFF.

The CDR3 nucleotides read TGTGCCAGCAATGCGGGGTCCGGGGAGCTGTTTTTT. Translating it yields CASNAGSGELFF. V usage is TRBV28 and J usage is TRBJ2-2; D may be TRBD2 (6 bases). The ends were cut back, 7 bases at V and 6 bases at J, with 9 bases in the middle. Germline V lookup: CDR1 MDHEN, CDR2 SYDVKM. The length of the CDR3 is 12 residues.

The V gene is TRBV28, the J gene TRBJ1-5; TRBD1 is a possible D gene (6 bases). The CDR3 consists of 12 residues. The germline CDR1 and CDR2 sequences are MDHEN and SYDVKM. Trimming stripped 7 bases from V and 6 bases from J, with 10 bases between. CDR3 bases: TGTGCCAGCAACCTAGGGGGTCAGCCCCAGCATTTT. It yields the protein CASNLGGQPQHF.

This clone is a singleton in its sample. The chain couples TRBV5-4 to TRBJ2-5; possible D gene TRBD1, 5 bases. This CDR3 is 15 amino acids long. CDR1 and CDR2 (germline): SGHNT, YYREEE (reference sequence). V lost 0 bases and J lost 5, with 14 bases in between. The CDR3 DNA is TGTGCCAGCAGCTTGGACCCACAGGATCGCGAGACCCAGTACTTC. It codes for CASSLDPQDRETQYF.

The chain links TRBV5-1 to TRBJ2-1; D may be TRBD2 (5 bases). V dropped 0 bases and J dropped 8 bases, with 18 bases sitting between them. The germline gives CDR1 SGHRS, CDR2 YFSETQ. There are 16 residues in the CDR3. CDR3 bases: TGCGCCAGCAGCTTGGGTGTAGGGAGAAAAGGGTATGAGCAGTTCTTC. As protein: CASSLGVGRKGYEQFF.

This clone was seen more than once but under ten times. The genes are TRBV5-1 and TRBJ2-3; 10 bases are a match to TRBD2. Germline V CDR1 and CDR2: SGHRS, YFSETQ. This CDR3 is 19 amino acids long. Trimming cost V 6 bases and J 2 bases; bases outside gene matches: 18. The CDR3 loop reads CASKLVGSGGADVTDTQYF. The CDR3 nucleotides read TGCGCCAGCAAGCTTGTAGGCAGCGGGGGGGCGGACGTCACAGATACGCAGTATTTT.

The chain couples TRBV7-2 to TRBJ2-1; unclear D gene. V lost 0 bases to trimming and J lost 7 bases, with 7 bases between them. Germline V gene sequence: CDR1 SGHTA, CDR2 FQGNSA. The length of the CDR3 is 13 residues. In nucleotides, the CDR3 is TGTGCCAGCAGCTTAGCGCGAGATAATGAGCAGTTCTTC. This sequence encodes CASSLARDNEQFF.

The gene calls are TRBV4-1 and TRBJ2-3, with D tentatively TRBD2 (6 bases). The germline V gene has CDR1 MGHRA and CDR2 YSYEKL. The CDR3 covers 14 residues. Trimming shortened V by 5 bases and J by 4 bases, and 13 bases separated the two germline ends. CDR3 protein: CASSYSSGADTQYF. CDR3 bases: TGCGCCAGCAGCTACTCCTCGGGAGCAGATACGCAGTATTTT.

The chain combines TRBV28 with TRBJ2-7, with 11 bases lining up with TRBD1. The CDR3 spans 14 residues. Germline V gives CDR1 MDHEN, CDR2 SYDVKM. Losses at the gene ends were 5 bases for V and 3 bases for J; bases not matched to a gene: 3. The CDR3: CASSTGTGGYEQYF. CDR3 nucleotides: TGTGCCAGCAGTACTGGGACAGGGGGCTACGAGCAGTACTTC.

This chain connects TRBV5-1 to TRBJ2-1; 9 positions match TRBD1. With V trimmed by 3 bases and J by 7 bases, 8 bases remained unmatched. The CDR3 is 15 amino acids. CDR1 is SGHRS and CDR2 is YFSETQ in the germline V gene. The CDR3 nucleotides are TGCGCCAGCAGCTCGGATGGGGACAGGGTGAATGAGCAGTTCTTC. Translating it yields CASSSDGDRVNEQFF.